The entry below describes one T cell receptor (beta chain). The target of this receptor is not known. Base qualities are not at hand, and no much larger clone is one base apart. The data are from a study of T cell changes during pregnancy in multiple sclerosis (dated by TCRdb to the late 2010s). As for the study more broadly: Changes in the T cell repertoire over the course of pregnancy were examined in this study in women with multiple sclerosis.

Receptor libraries were prepared by the immunoSEQ multiplex PCR assay. Entries here come from immuneACCESS through TCRdb and include only in-frame sequences with V and J called. Some clones fail to appear in such tables; in the studies checked, an unresolved V gene covers under half of the shortfall, and the cause of the remainder is unknown. This sample is represented by about 63,000 clones; roughly 92% of them were singletons. The biggest ten clones account for 2.5% to 4% of the sample. The CDR3 contains 14 residues, cysteine and phenylalanine counted. Of the read, only the CDR3 DNA is kept; its 42 bases are in frame from base 1. Germline trimming: 2 bases from V, 4 bases from J; junction bases outside gene matches: 4. The germline V gene encodes CDR1 MNHNS and CDR2 SASEGT.

The source is a female donor with multiple sclerosis, enrolled in a pregnancy study. The source material was CD8+ T cells from peripheral blood mononuclear cells, sampled in the second trimester of pregnancy. The rearrangement joined TRBV6-1 to TRBJ2-7; TRBD1 fits 8 bases in the junction. CDR3 reads: CASSEQGAGYEQYF. In nucleotides, the sequence is TGTGCCAGCAGTGAACAGGGGGCCGGTTACGAGCAGTACTTC.